Presented here are 18 T cell receptor beta chains from one specimen sequenced in a study of T cells after yellow fever vaccination. TCRdb re-called the 5' RACE reads with MiXCR, one entry per CDR3 protein. The table lists about 360,000 distinct CDR3 sequences, around 6.5% of them singletons. The sample here was PBMCs, taken 5 days after the yellow fever booster vaccination. These receptor sequences come from a man between 25 and 39 years old who received the YFV17D yellow fever vaccine.

Here the CDR3 reads CASSSWAGEQFF. CDR3 DNA sequence: TGTGCCAGCAGCTCCTGGGCTGGGGAGCAGTTCTTC. This rearrangement joins TRBV5-4 to TRBJ2-1; D unclear. Germline lookup yields CDR1 SGHNT and CDR2 YYREEE (reference sequence). Between the trimmed V and J ends, which lost 3 bases and 10 bases, there was a span of 11 bases. This CDR3 spans 12 amino acids.

This clonotype was seen more than once but under ten times. The CDR3 coding sequence is TGCAGTGCTAGTAAGGAATCTGGGGCCAACGTCCTGACTTTC. As protein: CSASKESGANVLTF. The chain recombines TRBV20-1 with TRBJ2-6; D not certain. V dropped 3 bases and J dropped 1 base, with 7 bases sitting between them. This CDR3 spans 14 amino acids. CDR1 is DFQATT, CDR2 SNEGSKA, per germline (reference sequence).

V gene TRBV29-1 combines with J gene TRBJ2-5, with D hard to call. The germline V and J ends were trimmed by 5 bases and 4 bases, with 14 bases remaining between them. The CDR3 sequence is 13 residues long. CDR1 and CDR2 from the germline V gene are SQVTM and ANQGSEA. The CDR3 coding sequence is TGCAGCGTTTCCCGATCGAGTGGAGAGACCCAGTACTTC. Protein sequence: CSVSRSSGETQYF.

This clonotype was counted many times. The chain employs TRBV19 and TRBJ2-3, with TRBD1 identical over 10 bases. Germline V gives CDR1 LNHDA, CDR2 SQIVND (reference sequence). V was clipped by 8 bases and J by 5 bases; unmatched bases: 7. This CDR3 spans 14 amino acids. CDR3 nucleotide sequence: TGTGCCAGTGGAGACAGGGGGCGACTAGATACGCAGTATTTT. Amino acid sequence: CASGDRGRLDTQYF.

V and J are TRBV6-2 or TRBV6-3 and TRBJ2-1, with TRBD2 matching over 9 bases. This CDR3 spans 16 amino acids. From germline, CDR1 is MNHEY and CDR2 SVGEGT. V lost 5 bases and J lost 8; bases outside the gene matches: 13. The CDR3 region is CASSVQEGLAKYEQFF. The CDR3, as DNA: TGTGCCAGCAGTGTCCAAGAGGGACTAGCAAAGTATGAGCAGTTCTTC.

This rearrangement joins TRBV19 to TRBJ2-5, with TRBD2 matching over 7 bases. This CDR3 comprises 16 residues. J lost 1 base, V lost 6 bases, and 11 bases had no gene match. Looked up from germline, CDR1 is LNHDA and CDR2 is SQIVND (reference sequence). The CDR3 region is CASSGGRSGCQETQYF. The CDR3 DNA sequence: TGTGCCAGTAGCGGCGGGAGATCTGGTTGCCAAGAGACCCAGTACTTC.

This clonotype was counted only a few times. The DNA for the CDR3 is TGCGCCAGCAGCCAAGATCAAAGAGGGATCGGGGAGCTGTTTTTT. Translation: CASSQDQRGIGELFF. The V call is TRBV4-3, the J call TRBJ2-2, with D possibly TRBD2 on 5 matching bases. Trimming cost V 0 bases and J 7 bases, with 12 bases left between them. The CDR3 extends over 15 amino acids. The germline V gene encodes CDR1 LGHNA and CDR2 YSLEER.

V is TRBV6-2 or TRBV6-3 and J is TRBJ1-5, with D possibly matching TRBD1 (6 bases). Deletions cut 6 bases from V and 1 base from J, with 16 bases between. The CDR3 length is 16 residues. Germline CDR1 is MNHEY and CDR2 is SVGEGT. The CDR3 bases are TGTGCCAGCAGACCAATGATCGACAGGAGCAATCAGCCCCAGCATTTT. It specifies CASRPMIDRSNQPQHF.

This sequence joins TRBV5-1 and TRBJ2-3, with D possibly being TRBD2 (6 bases). V was clipped by 7 bases and J by 1 base, with 13 bases between them. There are 14 residues in the CDR3. Per the germline V gene, CDR1 is SGHRS and CDR2 is YFSETQ. For the CDR3, the DNA is TGCGCCAGCGCCGAGGTAGCGGGCACAGATACGCAGTATTTT. Translation gives CASAEVAGTDTQYF.

In its sample, this clonotype was seen many times. J is TRBJ2-1 and V is TRBV7-2; D unresolved. Germline assignment: CDR1 SGHTA and CDR2 FQGNSA. The CDR3 spans 13 residues. Trimming pared 3 bases from V and 9 bases from J, leaving 12 bases between. The CDR3 sequence is CASSFKALAEQFF. DNA of the CDR3: TGTGCCAGCAGCTTCAAAGCCTTGGCTGAGCAGTTCTTC.

This clonotype was counted at least ten times. The chain uses TRBV5-1 and TRBJ2-1; D call uncertain. This CDR3 has 12 residues. The V gene lost 7 bases and the J gene lost 6 bases, with 11 bases spanning the gap. CDR1 is SGHRS and CDR2 is YFSETQ in the germline V gene. CDR3 residues: CASFMIGNEQFF. As DNA, the CDR3 is TGCGCCAGCTTCATGATCGGCAATGAGCAGTTCTTC.

This clonotype was observed many times. V is TRBV7-8 and J is TRBJ2-1; 9 bases fit TRBD2. V lost 0 bases and J lost 4; bases outside the gene matches: 4. The germline V gene encodes CDR1 SGHVS and CDR2 FQNEAQ. The CDR3 is made up of 16 amino acids. CDR3 sequence reads: CASSLAVLAGYNEQFF. CDR3 bases: TGTGCCAGCAGCTTAGCGGTCCTAGCGGGGTACAATGAGCAGTTCTTC. Supplemented by reference TRBV7-8 and TRBJ2-1, the full variable domain reads GAGVSQSPRYKVAKRGQDVALRCDPISGHVSLFWYQQALGQGPEFLTYFQNEAQLDKSGLPSDRFFAERPEGSVSTLKIQRTQQEDSAVYLCASSLAVLAGYNEQFFGPGTRLTVL.

This clonotype appeared a few times. The rearrangement uses TRBV7-2 and TRBJ1-1; 8 bases are shared with TRBD1. CDR1 is SGHTA, CDR2 FQGNSA, per germline. The J segment lost 8 bases and the V segment lost 5 bases, leaving 4 bases of the junction unmatched. CDR3 length: 12 amino acids. CDR3 amino acids: CASSETGEEAFF. The CDR3 DNA is TGTGCCAGCAGCGAGACAGGGGAGGAAGCTTTCTTT. Drawing the rest from reference TRBV7-2 and TRBJ1-1, the complete variable domain is GAGVSQSPSNKVTEKGKDVELRCDPISGHTALYWYRQSLGQGLEFLIYFQGNSAPDKSGLPSDRFSAERTGGSVSTLTIQRTQQEDSAVYLCASSETGEEAFFGQGTRLTVV.

This clonotype has at least ten counts. The chain carries TRBV27 and TRBJ1-2, with D unclear. The CDR3 length is 12 residues. Germline V CDR1 and CDR2: MNHEY, SMNVEV (reference sequence). V lost 5 bases and J 8 bases, leaving 12 bases between the germline ends. CDR3 sequence: CASSAPAGGYTF. Here the CDR3 DNA reads TGTGCCAGCAGTGCCCCGGCGGGAGGCTACACCTTC.

This clonotype was counted many times. J is TRBJ2-1 and V is TRBV10-2, with TRBD1 as a possible D gene (6 bases). The CDR3 covers 14 residues. V gave up 8 bases and J gave up 10 bases, with 21 bases separating them. Germline V gene sequence: CDR1 WSHSY, CDR2 SAAADI. The CDR3 DNA reads as TGCGCCAGCGGAGAGGGGTCGCCCGGACAGGAGCAGTTCTTC. Translation gives CASGEGSPGQEQFF.

In this sample, this clonotype turned up a few times. This chain links TRBV5-6 with TRBJ2-5; D is unresolved. The CDR3 covers 15 residues. Germline CDR1 reads SGHDT; CDR2 reads YYEEEE. V was cut by 0 bases and J by 5 bases, with 14 bases left in between. This CDR3 is CASSLAGGFRETQYF. CDR3 nucleotides: TGTGCCAGCAGCTTGGCGGGTGGGTTCCGGGAGACCCAGTACTTC.

Regarding this clonotype: An end of the junction does not agree with germline; a read error may underlie this. V and J are TRBV12-3 or TRBV12-4 and TRBJ2-2; no clear D. The CDR3 consists of 12 residues. The CDR3 coding sequence is TGTGCCAGCACTTTAAACACCGGGGAGCTGTTTTTT. Amino acid sequence: CASTLNTGELFF.

The CDR3 protein is CASFEGAGNEQFF. The CDR3 region has the DNA TGTGCCAGCTTTGAGGGAGCGGGGAATGAGCAGTTCTTC. The rearrangement joins TRBV6-2 or TRBV6-3 to TRBJ2-1; 7 nucleotides line up with TRBD2. The CDR3 covers 13 residues. Germline values: CDR1 MNHEY, CDR2 SVGEGT. V lost 8 bases, J lost 7 bases, and 8 bases stayed unmatched.